The TCR beta chain described here comes from a study of blood T cell repertoires in COVID-19. Looking at the study overall: PBMCs, B-cell-depleted T cells, or T cells were the source of the cDNA or gDNA that made up the material.

TCRdb's table, derived via immunoSEQ multiplex PCR, lists solely in-frame clones and lacks some. The sample consists of about 300,000 clones, around 85% of them appearing once. Enrollees, about 18 to 89 years old, lived in fewer than 25 US areas. It was within 2 weeks before study entry that exposed participants met a COVID-19 case. The material sequenced was PBMCs or T cells enriched from blood (not recorded which). The TCR originated in a woman in her twenties or thirties who had been exposed to COVID-19.

CDR3 nucleotides: TGTGCCAGCTCGCGGACTAGCGGGAGGGGCTACGAGCAGTACTTC. Amino acid sequence: CASSRTSGRGYEQYF. This chain uses TRBV2 with TRBJ2-7; 15 bases are shared with TRBD2. The CDR3 contains 15 residues. Germline CDR1 reads SNHLY; CDR2 reads FYNNEI. Trimming cost V 8 bases and J 3 bases; bases outside gene matches: 5.